This TCR beta chain comes out of a study of blood T cell repertoires in COVID-19. Measured with immunoSEQ multiplex PCR; TCRdb has only the in-frame clones, and not every one. The sample contains more than 150,000 clones, around four fifths of which appear only once. Trimming removed 3 bases at V and 0 bases at J, with 11 bases between. The length of the CDR3 is 16 residues. The germline V gene has CDR1 LGHDT and CDR2 YNNKEL (reference sequence). Sequenced input: PBMCs or T cells enriched from blood (not recorded which). This clonotype was sampled from a woman in her forties or fifties who had recovered from COVID-19. The chain uses TRBV3-1 (or the pseudogene TRBV3-2) and TRBJ2-2; D not certain. CDR3 sequence: CASSHLRATNTGELFF. The CDR3 DNA reads as TGTGCCAGCAGCCACCTACGAGCCACGAACACCGGGGAGCTGTTTTTT.